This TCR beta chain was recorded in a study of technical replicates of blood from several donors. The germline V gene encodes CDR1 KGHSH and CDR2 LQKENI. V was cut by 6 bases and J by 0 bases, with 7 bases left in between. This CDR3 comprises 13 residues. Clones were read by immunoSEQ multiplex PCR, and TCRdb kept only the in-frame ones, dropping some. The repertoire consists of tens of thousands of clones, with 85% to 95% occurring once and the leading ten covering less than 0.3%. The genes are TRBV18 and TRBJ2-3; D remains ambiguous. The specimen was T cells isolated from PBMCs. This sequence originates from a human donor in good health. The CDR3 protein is CASSVTSTDTQYF. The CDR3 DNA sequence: TGTGCCAGCTCGGTAACTAGCACAGATACGCAGTATTTT.